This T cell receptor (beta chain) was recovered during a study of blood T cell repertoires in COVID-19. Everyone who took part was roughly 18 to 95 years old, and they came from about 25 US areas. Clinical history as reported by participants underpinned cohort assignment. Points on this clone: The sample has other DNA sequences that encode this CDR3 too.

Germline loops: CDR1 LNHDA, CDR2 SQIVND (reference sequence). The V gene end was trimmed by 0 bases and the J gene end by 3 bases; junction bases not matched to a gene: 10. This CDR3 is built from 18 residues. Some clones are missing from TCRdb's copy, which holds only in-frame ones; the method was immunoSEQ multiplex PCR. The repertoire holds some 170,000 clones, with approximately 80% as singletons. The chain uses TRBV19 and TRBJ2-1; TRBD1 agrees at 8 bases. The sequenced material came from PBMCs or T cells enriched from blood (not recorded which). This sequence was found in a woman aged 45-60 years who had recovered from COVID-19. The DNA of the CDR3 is TGTGCCAGTAGTATAGATAGAGGCGGGACAGGCATCTACAATGAGCAGTTCTTC. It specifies CASSIDRGGTGIYNEQFF.